This note documents a single T cell receptor beta chain sequence. The antigen this receptor binds is unknown. The input lacks base qualities; no much larger clone sits a single base away. No immune events such as infections were documented for the healthy donors during the collection period. Blood repertoires from healthy donors were used as a training cohort for calibrating time-dependent variance in a beta-binomial model of differential abundance of T-cell clones. There were some ten healthy donors in the training cohort, of whom 3 were female and 7 were male. An age range of about 29 to 65 years, with an average of 43 years, was recorded for the donors. Whole blood, obtained from a commercial supplier, was collected from each healthy donor at three time points spaced approximately 13 days apart. For immunosequencing, genomic DNA was extracted from unsorted whole blood. This record comes from a study of identifying expanded T cells in peripheral blood (dated by TCRdb to between 2017 and 2020). Study-level background: Technical replicates were generated by sequencing separate aliquots of the same genomic DNA pool, and four replicates were compared pairwise.

The immunoSEQ Assay, which relies on bias-controlled multiplex PCR amplification of genomic DNA, was used to profile TCRbeta CDR3 regions. As for the original processing: To quantify the absolute abundance of each unique TCRbeta CDR3 region, the sequences were collapsed and filtered. Differential abundance was tested with a binomial (Fisher-equivalent) model and with a beta-binomial model adding time-dependent variance fitted from healthy donors. Clones with fewer than 5 combined templates were removed, and differential abundance was called for clones with a Benjamini-Hochberg FDR below 0.01. The form v = (b*log(k)+a)^2 was used to model beta-binomial variance as a function of total template count across the two samples. Imported from immuneACCESS, the table was reduced by TCRdb to in-frame sequences with V and J called. These copies leave out some clones; in studies compared against another copy, an unresolved V gene accounts for under half, and the cause of the remainder is not known. V and J calls and clone size follow that table, whereas D and trimming were derived from the DNA. The sample profile shows 45,000 to 60,000 clones; about 85% of them were found once. The ten biggest clones cover roughly 18% of the sample.

Study-wide conclusions, independent of this receptor: It was expected by the authors that biological variance in healthy repertoires might increase further over much longer intervals, such as months to years. Approximately 1.2 differentially abundant clones were flagged by the binomial model between technical replicates, whereas about 16 and 19 were flagged over about two weeks and four weeks, respectively. Both the number of clones called differentially abundant and the false-positive rate were significantly reduced by the beta-binomial model across all healthy-donor time intervals. Across all healthy donors, variance in clone template counts between approximately two-week samples was found to increase significantly with total template count.

At the junction V is shortened by 4 bases and J by 7 bases, with 13 bases in between. CDR1 and CDR2, looked up from the germline V gene, are SGHNT and YENEEA. Reading from cysteine to phenylalanine, the CDR3 counts 13 amino acids. Only the CDR3 DNA is retained, 39 bases long and in frame from the first base. The TCR was taken from a person aged 18-70 years in good health. Sequencing was carried out using blood. The chain uses TRBV11-3 and TRBJ1-1; TRBD1 is a weak D gene call, 5 bases matching. The CDR3 protein is CASSSYRFDEAFF. The sequence in DNA is TGTGCCAGCAGCTCCTACAGGTTCGATGAAGCTTTCTTT.